This T cell receptor beta chain is drawn from a study of tissue T cells after allogeneic stem cell transplantation. CDR3 sequences, V/J genes, frequencies and template counts came from survey-depth TCRbeta sequencing. The protocol was immunoSEQ multiplex PCR, while the TCRdb copy is restricted to in-frame clones and leaves out a portion. The data show tens of thousands of clones, 85% seen once. Concerning this clone itself: Its antigen is not known.

Findings and limits, study-wide: Blood and spleen captured only part of the tissue TCR repertoire. The patient cohort was small and clinically heterogeneous, with limited sampling depth. The study did not identify alloreactive or antigen-specific tissue TCRs, and some clones might be persisting host cells.

This TCR was sampled from a woman aged 18-55 years who later had graft-versus-host disease after an allogeneic stem cell transplant. The source material was blood, sampled before transplantation.

DNA for the CDR3: TGTGCCAGCACCCTGGACGTCGGGGAGACCCAGTACTTC. It is translated as CASTLDVGETQYF. J is TRBJ2-5 and V is TRBV2, with no clear D. Germline V gene lookup returns CDR1 SNHLY and CDR2 FYNNEI. The CDR3 consists of 13 residues. The V and J ends lost 7 bases and 5 bases respectively, with 14 bases between them.